One and the same sample provided the 20 T cell receptor beta chains below, sequenced in a study of monozygotic twins with inflammatory bowel disease. TCRdb reprocessed the 5' RACE reads, keeping one entry per CDR3 protein, no DNA. This repertoire includes 150,000 or so distinct CDR3 sequences. Sequenced material: blood. The receptor set was obtained from a human donor with ulcerative colitis or Crohn's disease, or a healthy co-twin of an affected twin (not recorded which).

V is TRBV7-2 and J is TRBJ2-1; TCRdb's D call of TRBD2 is untestable without DNA. CDR1 and CDR2 (germline): SGHTA, FQGNSA. The CDR3 length is 16 residues. CDR3: CASSFIGTSSYNEQFF. Based on the CDR3 plus reference TRBV7-2 and TRBJ2-1, the full variable domain is GAGVSQSPSNKVTEKGKDVELRCDPISGHTALYWYRQSLGQGLEFLIYFQGNSAPDKSGLPSDRFSAERTGGSVSTLTIQRTQQEDSAVYLCASSFIGTSSYNEQFFGPGTRLTVL.

The chain employs TRBV10-3 and TRBJ2-5; TCRdb names TRBD2, which stays unverified in the absence of DNA. This CDR3 is built from 14 residues. The germline V gene has CDR1 ENHRY and CDR2 SYGVKD. The CDR3 region is CAISGLVAQETQYF.

The chain is built from TRBV6-5 and TRBJ2-4; TCRdb's D call of TRBD1 is untestable without DNA. The CDR3 extends over 19 amino acids. The germline V gene has CDR1 MNHEY and CDR2 SVGAGI. CDR3 amino acids: CASSSRTAAPHQAKNIQYF.

This chain uses TRBV20-1 with TRBJ1-5; TCRdb's assignment of TRBD1 cannot be checked, as there is no DNA. Germline V gene data show CDR1 as DFQATT and CDR2 as SNEGSKA (reference sequence). This CDR3 is built from 14 residues. The CDR3 is CSALDRGSNQPQHF.

The chain carries TRBV12-3 or TRBV12-4 and TRBJ2-7. The CDR3 spans 12 residues. This CDR3 reads CASSSVTYEQYF.

This chain uses TRBV5-6 with TRBJ1-2; TCRdb calls TRBD1, which cannot be checked without DNA. This CDR3 is 14 amino acids long. CDR1 SGHDT and CDR2 YYEEEE come from the germline V gene. CDR3 in amino acids: CASSLRTGEAGYTF.

The chain joins TRBV6-5 to TRBJ2-5; TCRdb's D call, TRBD1, is unchecked because there is no DNA. Germline V gene lookup returns CDR1 MNHEY and CDR2 SVGAGI. The CDR3 is 13 residues long. The CDR3 region is CASKAAGKETQYF.

V usage is TRBV7-9 and J usage is TRBJ2-1. From germline, CDR1 is SEHNR and CDR2 FQNEAQ (reference sequence). CDR3 length: 12 residues. The CDR3 region is CASSLSYNEQFF.

The chain is built from TRBV27 and TRBJ2-4; the D gene TCRdb calls, TRBD2, cannot be checked with no DNA. CDR3 length equals 15 residues. CDR1 is MNHEY and CDR2 is SMNVEV in the germline V gene (reference sequence). CDR3 sequence reads: CASTAIPGPKNIQYF.

The chain employs TRBV21-1 and TRBJ2-5; without DNA, the TCRdb call of TRBD2 cannot be checked. TRBV21-1 is given as a pseudogene. The CDR3 is 18 amino acids. This CDR3 reads CASSNSRRDPGVQETQYF.

The chain uses TRBV20-1 and TRBJ2-5; as DNA is missing, the TRBD1 call by TCRdb cannot be tested. Germline V lookup: CDR1 DFQATT, CDR2 SNEGSKA (reference sequence). The CDR3 is 13 residues long. CDR3 sequence: CSARGQGKETQYF.

The chain couples TRBV4-1 to TRBJ1-5; the D gene TCRdb calls, TRBD1, cannot be checked with no DNA. The CDR3 loop spans 15 amino acids. Germline V gives CDR1 MGHRA, CDR2 YSYEKL. The CDR3 sequence is CASSQGIGQYQPQHF.

V is TRBV7-9 and J is TRBJ2-3; TCRdb calls TRBD1, which cannot be checked without DNA. Germline loops: CDR1 SEHNR, CDR2 FQNEAQ (reference sequence). This CDR3 has 17 amino acids. CDR3: CASSLPGQDRKTDTQYF. The whole variable domain, remainder taken from reference TRBV7-9 and TRBJ2-3, is DTGVSQNPRHKITKRGQNVTFRCDPISEHNRLYWYRQTLGQGPEFLTYFQNEAQLEKSRLLSDRFSAERPKGSFSTLEIQRTEQGDSAMYLCASSLPGQDRKTDTQYFGPGTRLTVL.

This chain uses TRBV5-1 with TRBJ1-1. Germline V gene lookup returns CDR1 SGHRS and CDR2 YFSETQ. The CDR3 has 15 amino acids. CDR3: CASSGGYGRAPEAFF.

The V and J genes are TRBV5-1 and TRBJ2-5; TCRdb reports TRBD2, a call that lacks DNA to check it against. Germline CDR1 and CDR2: SGHRS and YFSETQ. The CDR3 spans 14 residues. CDR3 amino acids: CASSSQTSVETQYF.

This chain joins TRBV18 and TRBJ1-1; TCRdb gives TRBD1 as the D gene, but with no DNA this cannot be confirmed. CDR3 length equals 16 residues. Germline loops: CDR1 KGHSH, CDR2 LQKENI. CDR3: CASSPPPGKMNTEAFF.

The rearrangement uses TRBV6-5 and TRBJ1-2; TCRdb's D gene call, TRBD1, goes unchecked for lack of DNA. The CDR3 runs to 16 residues. Germline V lookup: CDR1 MNHEY, CDR2 SVGAGI. The CDR3 loop is CASSYGAGLGNYGYTF.

The rearrangement uses TRBV15 and TRBJ2-4; TCRdb calls TRBD2, which cannot be checked without DNA. This CDR3 spans 12 amino acids. Looked up from germline, CDR1 is LNHNV and CDR2 is YYDKDF (reference sequence). The CDR3 region is CATSSSGEIQYF.

The chain links TRBV7-3 to TRBJ1-2; the TRBD1 assignment by TCRdb is unverifiable without DNA. This CDR3 comprises 13 residues. Per germline, CDR1 SGHTA and CDR2 FQGTGA. CDR3 protein: CASSVDRGYGYTF. Full variable domain (missing parts from reference TRBV7-3 and TRBJ1-2): GAGVSQTPSNKVTEKGKYVELRCDPISGHTALYWYRQSLGQGPEFLIYFQGTGAADDSGLPNDRFFAVRPEGSVSTLKIQRTERGDSAVYLCASSVDRGYGYTFGSGTRLTVV.

V is TRBV27 and J is TRBJ2-3; TCRdb gives TRBD2 as the D gene, but with no DNA this cannot be confirmed. Germline CDR1 MNHEY, CDR2 SMNVEV (reference sequence). The CDR3 sequence is 16 residues long. This chain's CDR3 is CASSLSSGRARDTQYF.